A selection of T cell receptor beta chains follows, all from one sample in a study of cytomegalovirus exposure and HLA in healthy donors. Profiled with immunoSEQ multiplex PCR; TCRdb holds only in-frame clones, not every one. The profile shows approximately 110,000 clones, around 61% of them singletons. Sequenced: PBMCs. The receptor set was obtained from a young woman in good health and CMV-seronegative. CDR3s include the opening cysteine and the closing phenylalanine or tryptophan. The order of the fields is V gene, J gene, D gene, clone size, CDR3 protein, CDR3 DNA. The D gene is left open where the match is weak. Rows give clone size only sometimes, using once, few, many, or a class for an expanded clone.

v_gene: TRBV2; j_gene: TRBJ1-1; d_gene: NA; abundance: few; CDR3aa: CASRTTVERTEAFF; CDR3nt: TGTGCCAGCAGAACGACAGTGGAGCGAACTGAAGCTTTCTTT
v_gene: TRBV4-1; j_gene: TRBJ2-7; d_gene: TRBD2; abundance: NA; CDR3aa: CASSQDPGLAIEEYF; CDR3nt: TGCGCCAGCAGCCAAGATCCAGGACTAGCAATAGAGGAGTACTTC
v_gene: TRBV7-9; j_gene: TRBJ1-5; d_gene: NA; abundance: NA; CDR3aa: CSSSYSGGPQHF; CDR3nt: TGTTCCAGCAGCTACAGTGGAGGGCCCCAGCATTTT
v_gene: TRBV4-1; j_gene: TRBJ2-4; d_gene: NA; abundance: NA; CDR3aa: CASSQDPRSAKNIQYF; CDR3nt: TGCGCCAGCAGCCAAGATCCGCGGAGCGCCAAAAACATCCAGTACTTC
v_gene: TRBV7-7; j_gene: TRBJ1-5; d_gene: NA; abundance: once; CDR3aa: CASIPSGVSNQPQHF; CDR3nt: TGTGCTAGCATCCCTTCAGGGGTGAGCAATCAGCCCCAGCATTTT
v_gene: TRBV27; j_gene: TRBJ2-2; d_gene: NA; abundance: few; CDR3aa: CASSLKQGVGELFF; CDR3nt: TGTGCCAGCAGTTTAAAACAGGGCGTCGGGGAGCTGTTTTTT
v_gene: TRBV6-5; j_gene: TRBJ2-7; d_gene: NA; abundance: NA; CDR3aa: CASSFGSGEQYF; CDR3nt: TGTGCCAGCAGTTTTGGGAGTGGAGAGCAGTACTTC
v_gene: TRBV2; j_gene: TRBJ1-5; d_gene: TRBD1; abundance: few; CDR3aa: CASSGDSTNQPQHF; CDR3nt: TGTGCCAGCAGTGGGGACAGTACTAATCAGCCCCAGCATTTT
v_gene: TRBV19; j_gene: TRBJ1-4; d_gene: NA; abundance: NA; CDR3aa: CASSIRQGYEKLFF; CDR3nt: TGTGCCAGTAGTATCCGTCAGGGTTATGAAAAACTGTTTTTT
v_gene: TRBV4-1; j_gene: TRBJ2-3; d_gene: TRBD2; abundance: NA; CDR3aa: CASSQELVGGHTDTQYF; CDR3nt: TGCGCCAGCAGCCAAGAGTTGGTGGGAGGGCACACAGATACGCAGTATTTT
v_gene: TRBV19; j_gene: TRBJ2-5; d_gene: NA; abundance: few; CDR3aa: CASRTSGQKETQYF; CDR3nt: TGTGCCAGTAGAACTTCCGGACAAAAAGAGACCCAGTACTTC
v_gene: TRBV29-1; j_gene: TRBJ2-7; d_gene: TRBD2; abundance: few; CDR3aa: CSVAPLAGNAYEQYF; CDR3nt: TGCAGCGTTGCCCCACTAGCGGGAAACGCCTACGAGCAGTACTTC
v_gene: TRBV7-9; j_gene: TRBJ2-1; d_gene: TRBD2; abundance: few; CDR3aa: CASSFSLAGRYNEQFF; CDR3nt: TGTGCCAGCAGCTTTAGTCTAGCGGGGCGCTACAATGAGCAGTTCTTC
v_gene: TRBV6-5; j_gene: TRBJ1-5; d_gene: TRBD1; abundance: NA; CDR3aa: CASSRDRYSNQPQHF; CDR3nt: TGTGCCAGCAGCAGGGACAGGTATAGCAATCAGCCCCAGCATTTT
v_gene: TRBV7-8; j_gene: TRBJ2-1; d_gene: TRBD2; abundance: NA; CDR3aa: CASSLRSAGEWNNEQFF; CDR3nt: TGTGCCAGCAGCTTAAGGTCCGCGGGAGAGTGGAACAATGAGCAGTTCTTC
v_gene: TRBV7-8; j_gene: TRBJ1-3; d_gene: TRBD1; abundance: NA; CDR3aa: CASSLTGTAGNTIYF; CDR3nt: TGTGCCAGCAGCTTAACCGGGACAGCTGGAAACACCATATATTTT
v_gene: TRBV18; j_gene: TRBJ1-1; d_gene: NA; abundance: NA; CDR3aa: CASSTGFQDTEAFF; CDR3nt: TGTGCCAGCTCAACAGGGTTCCAGGATACTGAAGCTTTCTTT
v_gene: TRBV20-1; j_gene: TRBJ2-3; d_gene: NA; abundance: NA; CDR3aa: CSARVVDTQYF; CDR3nt: TGCAGTGCTAGAGTAGTCGATACGCAGTATTTT